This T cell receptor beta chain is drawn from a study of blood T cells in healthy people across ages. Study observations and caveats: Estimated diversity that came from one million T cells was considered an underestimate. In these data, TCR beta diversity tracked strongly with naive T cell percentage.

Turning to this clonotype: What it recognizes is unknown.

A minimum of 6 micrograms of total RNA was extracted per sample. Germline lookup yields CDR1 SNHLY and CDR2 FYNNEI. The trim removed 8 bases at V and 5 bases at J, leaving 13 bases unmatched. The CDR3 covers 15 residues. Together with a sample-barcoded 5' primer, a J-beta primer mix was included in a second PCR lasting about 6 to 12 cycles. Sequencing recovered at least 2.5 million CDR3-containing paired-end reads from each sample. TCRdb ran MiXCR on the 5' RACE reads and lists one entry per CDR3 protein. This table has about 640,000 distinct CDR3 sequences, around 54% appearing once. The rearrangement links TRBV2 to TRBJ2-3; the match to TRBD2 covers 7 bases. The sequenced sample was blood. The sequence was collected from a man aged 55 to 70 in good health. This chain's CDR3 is CASAWGGAWRDTQYF. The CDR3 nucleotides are TGTGCCAGCGCCTGGGGAGGGGCGTGGAGAGATACGCAGTATTTT.